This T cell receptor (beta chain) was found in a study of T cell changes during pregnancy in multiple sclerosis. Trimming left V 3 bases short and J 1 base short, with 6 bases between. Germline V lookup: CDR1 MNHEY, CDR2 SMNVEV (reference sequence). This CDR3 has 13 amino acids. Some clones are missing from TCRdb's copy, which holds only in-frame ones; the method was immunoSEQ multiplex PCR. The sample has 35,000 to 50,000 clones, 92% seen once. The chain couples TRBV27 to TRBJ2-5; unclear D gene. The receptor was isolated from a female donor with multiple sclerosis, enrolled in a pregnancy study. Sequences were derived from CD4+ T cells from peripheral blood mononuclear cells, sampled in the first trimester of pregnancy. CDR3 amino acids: CASSLSAQETQYF. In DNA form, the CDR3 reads TGTGCCAGCAGTTTGAGTGCCCAAGAGACCCAGTACTTC.